These T cell receptor beta chains were read from a single sample in a study of blood T cell repertoires in COVID-19. This table comes from immunoSEQ multiplex PCR, and its TCRdb copy is limited to in-frame clones, with some not included. The sample holds under 250,000 clones, 86% seen once. The sequenced material came from peripheral blood. The receptors shown here come from a man of 80 years or more with acute or convalescent COVID-19. CDR3s include the opening cysteine and the closing phenylalanine or tryptophan. The order of the fields is CDR3 protein, CDR3 DNA, clone size, CDR3 length, D gene, V gene, J gene. D genes are given only for firm matches. A row's size may be missing; if present it is once, few, many or a size class.

CASSYKTGDVETQYF	TGTGCCAGCAGTTACAAGACAGGGGATGTGGAGACCCAGTACTTC	.	15	TRBD1	TRBV6-6	TRBJ2-5
CASSEANKAFF	TGTGCCAGCAGCGAGGCCAATAAAGCTTTCTTT	.	11	.	TRBV7-2	TRBJ1-1
CASSTTGTGGVGANVLTF	TGCGCCAGCAGCACGACCGGGACAGGGGGCGTTGGGGCCAACGTCCTGACTTTC	.	18	TRBD1	TRBV5-1	TRBJ2-6
CASSYSNTHLYNEQFF	TGTGCCAGCAGTTACTCGAACACCCACCTCTACAATGAGCAGTTCTTC	.	16	.	TRBV6-5	TRBJ2-1
CASSIPTTSGGADTQYF	TGTGCCAGTAGTATTCCCACGACTAGCGGGGGGGCCGATACGCAGTATTTT	.	17	TRBD2	TRBV19	TRBJ2-3
CASSPIGVMDRLKTDNSPLHF	TGTGCCAGCTCACCTATAGGCGTAATGGACAGGTTGAAGACGGATAATTCACCCCTCCACTTT	.	21	TRBD1	TRBV18	TRBJ1-6
CASSSRDTRYGYTF	TGCGCCAGCAGCTCCCGGGACACCCGCTATGGCTACACCTTC	.	14	.	TRBV4-1	TRBJ1-2
CASSVTGGGQETQYF	TGTGCCAGCTCCGTGACCGGGGGAGGCCAAGAGACCCAGTACTTC	.	15	.	TRBV6-4	TRBJ2-5
CASSPGGLAGGPRQFF	TGTGCCAGCAGCCCTGGGGGACTAGCGGGAGGGCCGAGGCAGTTCTTC	.	16	TRBD2	TRBV28	TRBJ2-1
CAIPAGQANEKLFF	TGTGCCATCCCCGCGGGGCAAGCTAATGAAAAACTGTTTTTT	.	14	.	TRBV15	TRBJ1-4
CASSVRGNTGELFF	TGTGCCAGCAGCGTACGAGGGAACACCGGGGAGCTGTTTTTT	.	14	.	TRBV9	TRBJ2-2
CASSLAGLAGEEQYF	TGCGCCAGCAGCTTGGCGGGACTAGCGGGAGAAGAGCAGTACTTC	.	15	TRBD2	TRBV5-1	TRBJ2-7
CASSLGGSGQPQHF	TGTGCCAGCAGTTTAGGGGGCTCTGGTCAGCCCCAGCATTTT	.	14	TRBD1	TRBV6-5	TRBJ1-5
CASSDIGGGAREKLFF	TGCGCCAGCAGTGACATTGGAGGAGGGGCGAGAGAAAAACTGTTTTTT	.	16	.	TRBV10-2	TRBJ1-4
CASSLQGGEETQYF	TGCGCCAGCAGCCTTCAGGGCGGGGAAGAGACCCAGTACTTC	.	14	.	TRBV5-1	TRBJ2-5
CASRVGGAPLHF	TGTGCCAGCAGAGTGGGAGGGGCACCCCTCCACTTT	.	12	.	TRBV27	TRBJ1-6
CASSYEGEYEQYF	TGTGCCAGCAGTTACGAGGGAGAATACGAGCAGTACTTC	few	13	.	TRBV6-6	TRBJ2-7
CASSRDTHNEQFF	TGTGCCAGCAGCCGGGACACTCACAATGAGCAGTTCTTC	.	13	.	TRBV28	TRBJ2-1
CSAGMTALYGYTF	TGCAGCGCCGGAATGACAGCTCTCTATGGCTACACCTTC	few	13	.	TRBV29-1	TRBJ1-2
CASSFGRARGDGYTF	TGCGCCAGCAGCTTTGGCAGGGCCCGGGGGGATGGCTACACCTTC	.	15	.	TRBV5-1	TRBJ1-2
CASSIEGTSGGYEQYF	TGTGCCAGTAGTATAGAGGGCACTAGCGGGGGCTACGAGCAGTACTTC	.	16	TRBD2	TRBV19	TRBJ2-7
CASSYTERNTEAFF	TGTGCCAGCAGTTACACAGAGAGGAACACTGAAGCTTTCTTT	.	14	.	TRBV6-5	TRBJ1-1
CASSLSVRGGPIYGYTF	TGTGCCAGCAGCCTATCTGTTCGCGGGGGCCCTATCTATGGCTACACCTTC	.	17	.	TRBV3-1/TRBV3-2	TRBJ1-2
CASSPLPGLAGTYNEQFF	TGTGCCAGCTCACCCCTCCCGGGACTAGCGGGAACCTACAATGAGCAGTTCTTC	.	18	TRBD2	TRBV18	TRBJ2-1
CAIGDPPGLAGANEQFF	TGTGCCATTGGGGACCCCCCGGGGCTAGCGGGAGCCAATGAGCAGTTCTTC	.	17	TRBD2	TRBV10-3	TRBJ2-1
CASLTAGEGGYTF	TGTGCCAGCTTAACGGCAGGGGAGGGTGGCTACACCTTC	.	13	.	TRBV28	TRBJ1-2
CASSLQGQGTEAFF	TGTGCCAGCAGCTTGCAGGGGCAGGGCACTGAAGCTTTCTTT	once	14	.	TRBV5-4	TRBJ1-1
CASQRDLGGAQPQHF	TGTGCCAGCCAGCGGGACCTAGGAGGGGCTCAGCCCCAGCATTTT	.	15	.	TRBV28	TRBJ1-5
CASSLSGGNTEAFF	TGTGCCAGCAGCCTAAGTGGAGGGAACACTGAAGCTTTCTTT	.	14	.	TRBV3-1/TRBV3-2	TRBJ1-1
CASKTGTPGELFF	TGTGCCAGCAAGACAGGGACCCCCGGGGAGCTGTTTTTT	few	13	TRBD1	TRBV2	TRBJ2-2
CASSHEDSRHGYTF	TGTGCCAGCAGTCATGAAGACAGTCGACATGGCTACACCTTC	.	14	.	TRBV28	TRBJ1-2